This T cell receptor (beta chain) was identified during a study of T-cell memory formation after mild COVID-19. This clonotype was counted a few times. What it binds is not known. Notes on the study in general: Clones contracting across day 15 to 85 had a balanced CD4/CD8 profile; later expanding clones leaned CD4+.

Employing constant-segment primers, 5'RACE generated TCR alpha and TCR beta cDNA libraries bearing sample barcodes and UMIs. TCRdb called the 5' RACE reads again in MiXCR, with one record for every CDR3 protein. This table has roughly 480,000 distinct CDR3 sequences, about 23% appearing once. The sequenced material came from PBMCs or a T cell subset sorted from them (not recorded which). The source of this sequence is an adult woman who had mild COVID-19 (a few samples of this study predate the infection). Cell type and time point are not known.

CDR3: CATSDSSQGSNYGYTF. In nucleotides, the CDR3 is TGTGCCACCAGTGATTCCTCCCAGGGGAGTAACTATGGCTACACCTTC. The chain has TRBV24-1 and TRBJ1-2, with D perhaps matching TRBD1 (6 bases). Per germline, CDR1 KGHDR and CDR2 SFDVKD. V lost 2 bases to trimming and J lost 1 base, with 13 bases between them. This CDR3 has 16 amino acids.